The clone carrying this T cell receptor beta chain was counted at least ten times. Its antigen is undetermined. Establishment of the diagnosis relied upon clinical symptoms, serum thyroxine, TRAb, thyroid ultrasound and orbital computed tomography. PBMCs were obtained from 9.5 to 10 ml of fresh peripheral blood. The authors amplified TCR beta CDR3 regions, and they did so from RNA transcripts for repertoire sequencing. HTBI primers served in a first-round RT-PCR, which a second-round multiplex PCR followed. From the multiplex PCR reads, TCRdb called clonotypes with MiXCR, one entry per CDR3 protein. The sample has about 620,000 distinct CDR3 sequences; 22% are singletons. The sample originates from a study of Graves' ophthalmopathy and Graves' hyperthyroidism. V dropped 7 bases and J dropped 4 bases, with 10 bases sitting between them. Germline V gene sequence: CDR1 SNHLY, CDR2 FYNNEI. The length of the CDR3 is 12 residues.

The study's findings and limits: Also, most clonotypes expanded in the thyroid above 0.001 frequency appeared in blood. Using 13 signatures, a model distinguished ophthalmopathy from stable hyperthyroidism, reaching around 86% sensitivity and 65% to 84% specificity.

V is TRBV2 and J is TRBJ1-2; D gene ambiguous. The specimen sequenced was peripheral blood. The receptor was isolated from a woman under 30 with stable Graves' hyperthyroidism. Some clones in this sample may be carry-over from other donors' samples. The CDR3 region is CASMEQLYGYTF. In DNA, the CDR3 is TGTGCCAGCATGGAACAGCTCTATGGCTACACCTTC.